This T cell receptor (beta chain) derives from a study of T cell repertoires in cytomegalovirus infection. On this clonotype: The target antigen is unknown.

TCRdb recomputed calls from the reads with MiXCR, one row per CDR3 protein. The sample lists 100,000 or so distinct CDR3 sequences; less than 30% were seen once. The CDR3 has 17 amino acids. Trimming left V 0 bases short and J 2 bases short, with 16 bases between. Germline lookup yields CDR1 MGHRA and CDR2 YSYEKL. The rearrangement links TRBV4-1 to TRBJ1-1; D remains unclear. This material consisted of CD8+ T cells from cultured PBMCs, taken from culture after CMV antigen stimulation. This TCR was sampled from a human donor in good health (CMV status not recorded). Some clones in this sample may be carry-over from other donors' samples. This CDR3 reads CASSQESTAWGNTEAFF. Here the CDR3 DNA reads TGCGCCAGCAGCCAAGAATCAACAGCCTGGGGTAACACTGAAGCTTTCTTT.